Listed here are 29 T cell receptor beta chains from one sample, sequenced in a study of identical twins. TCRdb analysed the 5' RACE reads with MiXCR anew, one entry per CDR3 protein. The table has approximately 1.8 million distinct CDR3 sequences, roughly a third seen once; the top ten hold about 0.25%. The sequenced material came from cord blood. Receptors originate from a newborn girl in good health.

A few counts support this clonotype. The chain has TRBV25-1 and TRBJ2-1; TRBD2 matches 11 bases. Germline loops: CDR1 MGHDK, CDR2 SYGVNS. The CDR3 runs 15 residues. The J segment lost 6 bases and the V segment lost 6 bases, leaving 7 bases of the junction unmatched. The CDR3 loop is CASSALAGGANEQFF. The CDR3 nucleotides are TGTGCCAGCAGCGCCCTAGCGGGAGGTGCCAATGAGCAGTTCTTC. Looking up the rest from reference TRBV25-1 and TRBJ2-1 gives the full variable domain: EADIYQTPRYLVIGTGKKITLECSQTMGHDKMYWYQQDPGMELHLIHYSYGVNSTEKGDLSSESTVSRIRTEHFPLTLESARPSHTSQYLCASSALAGGANEQFFGPGTRLTVL.

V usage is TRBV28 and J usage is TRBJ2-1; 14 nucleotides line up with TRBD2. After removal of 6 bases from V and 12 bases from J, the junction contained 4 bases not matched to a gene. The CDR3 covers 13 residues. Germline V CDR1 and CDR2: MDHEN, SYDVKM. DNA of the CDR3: TGTGCCAGCAGCGGGACTAGCGGGAGTATGCAGTTCTTC. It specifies CASSGTSGSMQFF.

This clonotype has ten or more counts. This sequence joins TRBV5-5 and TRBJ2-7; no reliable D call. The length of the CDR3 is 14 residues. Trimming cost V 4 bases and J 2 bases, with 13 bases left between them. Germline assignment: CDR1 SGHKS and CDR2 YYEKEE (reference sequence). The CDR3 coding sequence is TGTGCCAGCAGCCCCTTCACGGTCCCCTACGAGCAGTACTTC. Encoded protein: CASSPFTVPYEQYF.

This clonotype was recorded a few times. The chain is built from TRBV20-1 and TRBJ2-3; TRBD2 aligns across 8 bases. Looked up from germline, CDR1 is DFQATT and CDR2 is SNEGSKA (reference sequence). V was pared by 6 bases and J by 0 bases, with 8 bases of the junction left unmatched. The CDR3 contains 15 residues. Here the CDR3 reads CSATVAGFSTDTQYF. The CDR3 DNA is TGCAGTGCCACGGTAGCGGGGTTTAGCACAGATACGCAGTATTTT.

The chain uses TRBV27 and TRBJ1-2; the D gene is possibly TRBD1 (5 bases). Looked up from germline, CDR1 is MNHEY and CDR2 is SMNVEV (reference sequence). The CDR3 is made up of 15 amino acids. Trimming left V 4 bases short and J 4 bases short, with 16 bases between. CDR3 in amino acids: CASSCRGAGGYGYTF. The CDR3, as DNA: TGTGCCAGCAGTTGTCGAGGGGCCGGAGGCTATGGCTACACCTTC.

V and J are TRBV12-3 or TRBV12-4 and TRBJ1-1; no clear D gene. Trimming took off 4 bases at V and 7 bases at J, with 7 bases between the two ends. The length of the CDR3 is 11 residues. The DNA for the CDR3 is TGTGCCAGCAGTTGGTCGGTTGAAGCTTTCTTT. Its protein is CASSWSVEAFF.

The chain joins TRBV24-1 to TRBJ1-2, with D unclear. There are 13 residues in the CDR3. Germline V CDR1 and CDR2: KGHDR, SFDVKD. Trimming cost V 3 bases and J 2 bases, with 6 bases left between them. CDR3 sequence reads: CATSDVRNYGYTF. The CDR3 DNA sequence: TGTGCCACCAGTGATGTCAGAAACTATGGCTACACCTTC.

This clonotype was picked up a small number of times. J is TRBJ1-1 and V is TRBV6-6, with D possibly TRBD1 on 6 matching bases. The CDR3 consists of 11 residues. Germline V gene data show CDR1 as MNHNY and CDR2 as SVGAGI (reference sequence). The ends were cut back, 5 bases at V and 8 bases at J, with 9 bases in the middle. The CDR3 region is CASSKTGEAFF. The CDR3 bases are TGTGCCAGCAGTAAGACAGGAGAAGCTTTCTTT.

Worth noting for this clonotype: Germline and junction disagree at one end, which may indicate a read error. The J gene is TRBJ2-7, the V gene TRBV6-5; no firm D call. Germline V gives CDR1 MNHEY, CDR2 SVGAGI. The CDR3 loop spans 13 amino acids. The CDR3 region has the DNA TGTACCAGCAGTAGACAAAGCTCCTACGAGCAGTACTTC. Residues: CTSSRQSSYEQYF.

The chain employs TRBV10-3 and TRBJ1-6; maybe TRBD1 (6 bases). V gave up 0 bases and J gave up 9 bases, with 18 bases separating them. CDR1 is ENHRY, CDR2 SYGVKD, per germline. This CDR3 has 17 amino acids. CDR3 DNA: TGTGCCATCAGTGAGTCCTACGCCAGAGGGGGGGTTTCACCCCTCCACTTT. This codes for CAISESYARGGVSPLHF.

CDR3 nucleotides: TGTGCCAGCAGTGAACTACGACAGGGAGCCGTCGCTAATGAAAAACTGTTTTTT. This codes for CASSELRQGAVANEKLFF. The chain combines TRBV2 with TRBJ1-4, with 7 bases identical to TRBD1. After removal of 2 bases from V and 3 bases from J, the junction contained 12 bases not matched to a gene. The germline CDR1 and CDR2 sequences are SNHLY and FYNNEI. The CDR3 covers 18 residues.

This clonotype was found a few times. The CDR3 region has the DNA TGTGCCAGCAGTATCGGCCGGGACAGCCTCTCTGGAAACACCATATATTTT. Its protein product is CASSIGRDSLSGNTIYF. The chain joins TRBV28 to TRBJ1-3; 7 nucleotides align to TRBD1. This CDR3 is 17 amino acids long. The trim removed 5 bases at V and 0 bases at J, leaving 10 bases unmatched. Germline CDR1 is MDHEN and CDR2 is SYDVKM.

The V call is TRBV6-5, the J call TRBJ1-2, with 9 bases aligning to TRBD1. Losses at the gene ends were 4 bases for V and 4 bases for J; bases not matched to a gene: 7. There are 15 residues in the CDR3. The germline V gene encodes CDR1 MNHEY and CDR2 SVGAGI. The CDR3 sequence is CASSSIQGAGYGYTF. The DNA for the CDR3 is TGTGCCAGCAGTTCTATACAGGGGGCTGGCTATGGCTACACCTTC.

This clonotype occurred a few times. Written as DNA, the CDR3 is TGTGCCAGCAGCCCATCATCGGACAGGGCGGGAGATACGCAGTATTTT. Protein: CASSPSSDRAGDTQYF. The chain employs TRBV21-1 and TRBJ2-3; the table's D call, TRBD1, was not checked against the DNA. TRBV21-1 is marked as a pseudogene. This CDR3 spans 16 amino acids.

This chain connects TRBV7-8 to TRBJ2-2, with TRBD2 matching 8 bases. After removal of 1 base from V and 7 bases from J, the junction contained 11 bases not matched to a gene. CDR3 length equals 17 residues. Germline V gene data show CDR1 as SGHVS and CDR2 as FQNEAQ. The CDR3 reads CASSLVGGTRAVGELFF. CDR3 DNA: TGTGCCAGCAGCTTAGTCGGGGGGACTAGAGCGGTCGGGGAGCTGTTTTTT.

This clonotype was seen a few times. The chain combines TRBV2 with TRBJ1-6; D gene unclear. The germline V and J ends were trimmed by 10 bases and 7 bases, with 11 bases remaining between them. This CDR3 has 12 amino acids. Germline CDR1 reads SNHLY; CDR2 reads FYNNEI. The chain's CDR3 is CATRRANSPLHF. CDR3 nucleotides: TGTGCCACCAGACGGGCGAATTCACCCCTCCACTTT.

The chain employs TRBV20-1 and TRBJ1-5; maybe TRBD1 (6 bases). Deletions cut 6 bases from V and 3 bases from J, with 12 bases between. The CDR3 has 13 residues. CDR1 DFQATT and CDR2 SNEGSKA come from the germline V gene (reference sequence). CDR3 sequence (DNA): TGCAGTGCGCCCCGACAGGTCAATCAGCCCCAGCATTTT. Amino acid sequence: CSAPRQVNQPQHF.

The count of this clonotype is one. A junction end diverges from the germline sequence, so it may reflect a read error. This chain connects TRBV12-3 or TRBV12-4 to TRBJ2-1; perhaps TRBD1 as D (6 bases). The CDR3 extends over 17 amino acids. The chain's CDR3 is CASGLFTGSSSYNEQFF. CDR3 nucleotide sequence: TGTGCCAGCGGTTTATTTACAGGGTCTAGCTCCTACAATGAGCAGTTCTTC.

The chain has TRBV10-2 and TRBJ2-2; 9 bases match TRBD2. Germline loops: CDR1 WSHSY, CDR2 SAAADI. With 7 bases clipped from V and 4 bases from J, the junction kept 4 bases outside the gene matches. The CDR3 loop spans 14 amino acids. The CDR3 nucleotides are TGCGCCAGCACCCCTAGCGGGGTCACCGGGGAGCTGTTTTTT. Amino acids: CASTPSGVTGELFF.

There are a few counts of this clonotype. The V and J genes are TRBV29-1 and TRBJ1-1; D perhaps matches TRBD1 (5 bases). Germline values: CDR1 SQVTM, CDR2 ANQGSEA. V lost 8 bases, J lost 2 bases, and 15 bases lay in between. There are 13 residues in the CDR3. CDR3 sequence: CSLAHRTNTEAFF. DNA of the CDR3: TGCAGCCTGGCCCACCGGACAAACACTGAAGCTTTCTTT.

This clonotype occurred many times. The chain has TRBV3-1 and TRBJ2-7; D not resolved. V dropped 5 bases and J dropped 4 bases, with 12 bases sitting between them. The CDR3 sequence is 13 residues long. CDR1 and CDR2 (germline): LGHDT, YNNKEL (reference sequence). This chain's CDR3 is CASSLSDGYEQYF. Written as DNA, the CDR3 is TGTGCCAGCAGCTTATCGGACGGATACGAGCAGTACTTC.

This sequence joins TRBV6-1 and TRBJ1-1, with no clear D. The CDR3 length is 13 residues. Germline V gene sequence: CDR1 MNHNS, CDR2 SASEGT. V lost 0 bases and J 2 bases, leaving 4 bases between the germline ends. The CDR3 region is CASSEAPNTEAFF. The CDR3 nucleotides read TGTGCCAGCAGTGAAGCCCCCAACACTGAAGCTTTCTTT.

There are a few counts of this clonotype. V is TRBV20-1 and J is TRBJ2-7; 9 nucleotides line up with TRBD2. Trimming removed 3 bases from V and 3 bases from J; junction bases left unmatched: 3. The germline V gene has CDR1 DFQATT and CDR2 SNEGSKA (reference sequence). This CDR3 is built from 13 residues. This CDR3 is CSASPTSGYEQYF. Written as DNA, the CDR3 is TGCAGTGCTAGTCCGACTAGCGGCTACGAGCAGTACTTC.

Written as DNA, the CDR3 is TGTGCCAGCAGCCAGACAAGGTACGAGCAGTACTTC. It encodes CASSQTRYEQYF. The rearrangement uses TRBV12-3 or TRBV12-4 and TRBJ2-7; no clear D gene. There are 12 residues in the CDR3. Deletions cut 6 bases from V and 4 bases from J, with 10 bases between.

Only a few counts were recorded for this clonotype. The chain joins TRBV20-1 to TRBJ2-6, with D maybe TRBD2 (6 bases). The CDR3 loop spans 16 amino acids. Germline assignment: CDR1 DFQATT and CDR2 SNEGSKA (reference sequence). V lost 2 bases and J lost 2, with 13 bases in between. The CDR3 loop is CSARKASATGANVLTF. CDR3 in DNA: TGCAGTGCTAGAAAGGCTAGCGCGACTGGGGCCAACGTCCTGACTTTC.

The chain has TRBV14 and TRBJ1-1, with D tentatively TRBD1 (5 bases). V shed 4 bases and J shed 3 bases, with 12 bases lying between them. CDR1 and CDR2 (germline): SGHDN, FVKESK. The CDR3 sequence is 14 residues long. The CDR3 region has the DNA TGTGCCAGCAGCCCCGACGGACAAGACACTGAAGCTTTCTTT. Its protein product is CASSPDGQDTEAFF.

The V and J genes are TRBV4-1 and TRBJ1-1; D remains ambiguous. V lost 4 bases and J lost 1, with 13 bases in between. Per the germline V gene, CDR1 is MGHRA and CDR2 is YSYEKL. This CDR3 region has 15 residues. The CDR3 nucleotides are TGCGCCAGCAGCCGAGCAGGACCGAAGAACACTGAAGCTTTCTTT. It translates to CASSRAGPKNTEAFF.

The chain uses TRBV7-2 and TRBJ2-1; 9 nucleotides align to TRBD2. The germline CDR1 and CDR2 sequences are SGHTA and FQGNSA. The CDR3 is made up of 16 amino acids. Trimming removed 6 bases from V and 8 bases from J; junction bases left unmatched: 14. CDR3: CASSPRPRGRAYEQFF. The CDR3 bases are TGTGCCAGCAGTCCCCGGCCTCGCGGGAGGGCCTATGAGCAGTTCTTC. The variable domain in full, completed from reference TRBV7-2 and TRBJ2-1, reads GAGVSQSPSNKVTEKGKDVELRCDPISGHTALYWYRQSLGQGLEFLIYFQGNSAPDKSGLPSDRFSAERTGGSVSTLTIQRTQQEDSAVYLCASSPRPRGRAYEQFFGPGTRLTVL.

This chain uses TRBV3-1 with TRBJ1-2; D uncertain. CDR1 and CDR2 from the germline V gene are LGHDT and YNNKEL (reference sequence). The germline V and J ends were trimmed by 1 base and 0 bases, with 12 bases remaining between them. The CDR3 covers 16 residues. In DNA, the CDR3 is TGTGCCAGCAGCCAAGGCTCTCCAATAGCTAACTATGGCTACACCTTC. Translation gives CASSQGSPIANYGYTF. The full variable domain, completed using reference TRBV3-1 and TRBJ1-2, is DTAVSQTPKYLVTQMGNDKSIKCEQNLGHDTMYWYKQDSKKFLKIMFSYNNKELIINETVPNRFSPKSPDKAHLNLHINSLELGDSAVYFCASSQGSPIANYGYTFGSGTRLTVV.